These 28 T cell receptor beta chains came from one sample sequenced in a study of naive and memory T cell subsets. Alpha and beta constant region primers primed reverse transcription for blood and skin samples. Via MiXCR, TCRdb re-called the UMI-ligation and nested PCR reads, giving one row per CDR3 protein. Of fewer than 20,000 distinct CDR3 sequences in the sample, 8% to 10% were seen once. Documented treatment: skin biopsy from PPD injection site in Mantoux-positive individual. Cells were not sorted; total RNA input targeted 1 to 1000 ng. The source was skin, collected from a tuberculin skin test site. The receptors here all came from an adult in good health.

This clonotype has a handful of counts. The chain employs TRBV20-1 and TRBJ1-5; D is ambiguous. This CDR3 has 12 amino acids. Germline V gives CDR1 DFQATT, CDR2 SNEGSKA (reference sequence). Between the trimmed V and J ends, which lost 6 bases and 4 bases, there was a span of 10 bases. Here the CDR3 DNA reads TGCAGTGCGAAAGCTCGGAATCAGCCCCAGCATTTT. Residues: CSAKARNQPQHF.

This clonotype was observed many times. This rearrangement joins TRBV21-1 to TRBJ1-3; the table's D call, TRBD1, has no DNA check behind it. TRBV21-1 is designated a pseudogene. This CDR3 has 15 amino acids. The CDR3 bases are TGTGCCAGCAGCAAAAGAACAGGGTATGGAAACACCATATATTTT. This encodes CASSKRTGYGNTIYF.

This clonotype showed up just a few times. This CDR3 is CSATPRNTIYF. CDR3 nucleotides: TGCAGTGCGACCCCTAGAAACACCATATATTTT. This chain connects TRBV20-1 to TRBJ1-3; D unclear. V was clipped by 6 bases and J by 5 bases, with 8 bases between them. Germline V gene sequence: CDR1 DFQATT, CDR2 SNEGSKA (reference sequence). The length of the CDR3 is 11 residues.

By sample fraction, this clonotype is medium-sized (0.01 to 0.1%). V is TRBV28 and J is TRBJ2-7, with 11 bases lining up with TRBD2. Germline V gene data show CDR1 as MDHEN and CDR2 as SYDVKM. After removal of 6 bases from V and 4 bases from J, the junction contained 8 bases not matched to a gene. There are 15 residues in the CDR3. The CDR3 DNA follows: TGTGCCAGCAGACTAGGGACTAGCGGTATTTACGAGCAGTACTTC. This sequence encodes CASRLGTSGIYEQYF. The full variable domain, its missing parts supplied by reference TRBV28 and TRBJ2-7, is DVKVTQSSRYLVKRTGEKVFLECVQDMDHENMFWYRQDPGLGLRLIYFSYDVKMKEKGDIPEGYSVSREKKERFSLILESASTNQTSMYLCASRLGTSGIYEQYFGPGTRLTVT.

The chain employs TRBV6-2 or TRBV6-3 and TRBJ1-1, with no clear D. Trimming removed 1 base from V and 7 bases from J, with 7 bases in between. CDR3 length: 12 residues. Germline V CDR1 and CDR2: MNHEY, SVGEGT. The CDR3 region is CASSYYPSEAFF. The CDR3 coding sequence is TGTGCCAGCAGTTACTACCCAAGTGAAGCTTTCTTT.

The CDR3 sequence is CASSLPGGAGYGYTF. The DNA for the CDR3 is TGTGCCAGCAGTTTACCCGGGGGCGCGGGCTATGGCTACACCTTC. The rearrangement links TRBV12-3 or TRBV12-4 to TRBJ1-2, with D perhaps TRBD1 (6 bases). V was clipped by 2 bases and J by 4 bases, with 14 bases between them. The CDR3 consists of 15 residues.

This clonotype occurred a few times. V is TRBV27 and J is TRBJ2-3; TRBD2 matches at 7 bases. With 4 bases clipped from V and 4 bases from J, the junction kept 5 bases outside the gene matches. There are 14 residues in the CDR3. Germline CDR1 is MNHEY and CDR2 is SMNVEV (reference sequence). This CDR3 is CASSWGGRADTQYF. DNA for the CDR3: TGTGCCAGCAGTTGGGGGGGGAGGGCAGATACGCAGTATTTT.

This clonotype was picked up many times. The chain couples TRBV11-2 to TRBJ1-1, with D unresolved. The CDR3 has 14 residues. CDR1 SGHAT and CDR2 FQNNGV come from the germline V gene. Trimming removed 3 bases at V and 4 bases at J, with 12 bases between. The CDR3 DNA sequence: TGTGCCAGCAGCTTGGGCAGGTATGGCACTGAAGCTTTCTTT. It is translated as CASSLGRYGTEAFF.

This clonotype is deemed medium-sized. V usage is TRBV7-9 and J usage is TRBJ1-5; D is ambiguous. V lost 2 bases to trimming and J lost 7 bases, with 9 bases between them. The CDR3 spans 13 residues. CDR1 SEHNR and CDR2 FQNEAQ come from the germline V gene (reference sequence). The CDR3 nucleotides read TGTGCCAGCAGCTTATCCTATGAACAGCCCCAGCATTTT. Amino acid sequence: CASSLSYEQPQHF.

The chain combines TRBV5-1 with TRBJ2-3; TRBD2 matches at 12 bases. The junction had 1 base not matched to a gene; V was cut back by 1 base and J by 4 bases. Germline V gene data show CDR1 as SGHRS and CDR2 as YFSETQ. This CDR3 has 15 residues. CDR3 in DNA: TGCGCCAGCAGCTTGCTAGCGGGGGGGCCAGATACGCAGTATTTT. Encoded protein: CASSLLAGGPDTQYF.

This clonotype is judged medium-sized. The chain couples TRBV29-1 to TRBJ2-1, with 7 bases lining up with TRBD2. The CDR3 contains 15 residues. V shed 0 bases, J shed 8 bases, and the junction held 10 bases outside the gene matches. In germline, CDR1 is SQVTM, CDR2 ANQGSEA. CDR3 loop: CSVEDHGGGPDEQFF. In DNA, the CDR3 is TGCAGCGTTGAAGATCATGGGGGAGGGCCTGATGAGCAGTTCTTC.

This clonotype was recorded once. The chain couples TRBV19 to TRBJ2-1, with D maybe TRBD1 (6 bases). CDR3 length: 14 residues. Trimming took 6 bases from V and 3 from J, leaving 12 bases between them. Germline loops: CDR1 LNHDA, CDR2 SQIVND (reference sequence). CDR3 in DNA: TGTGCCAGTAGGTCGGAGGACAGCTACAATGAGCAGTTCTTC. Translated: CASRSEDSYNEQFF.

This clonotype was recorded many times. The chain is built from TRBV28 and TRBJ2-7, with a possible D match to TRBD2 (5 bases). Germline V gene data show CDR1 as MDHEN and CDR2 as SYDVKM. The CDR3 consists of 15 residues. V lost 2 bases and J 2 bases, leaving 13 bases between the germline ends. This CDR3 reads CASSLIQEVTYEQYF. CDR3 coding DNA: TGTGCCAGCAGTTTAATCCAGGAGGTCACCTACGAGCAGTACTTC.

J is TRBJ1-1 and V is TRBV12-5; D unresolved. Trimming shortened V by 2 bases and J by 1 base, and 5 bases separated the two germline ends. There are 13 residues in the CDR3. In germline, CDR1 is LGHNT, CDR2 FRNRAP. In nucleotides, the CDR3 is TGTGCTAGTGGTTTGAGCTGGAACACTGAAGCTTTCTTT. Protein sequence: CASGLSWNTEAFF.

This clonotype was seen a few times. The CDR3 reads CASNPGDTGELFF. CDR3 DNA sequence: TGCGCCAGCAACCCAGGGGACACCGGGGAGCTGTTTTTT. The rearrangement links TRBV10-2 to TRBJ2-2; a possible D gene is TRBD1 (6 bases). Germline V gene sequence: CDR1 WSHSY, CDR2 SAAADI. Trimming took 7 bases from V and 3 from J, leaving 9 bases between them. The CDR3 totals 13 residues.

In its sample, this clonotype is medium-sized. The genes are TRBV20-1 and TRBJ2-7, with D hard to call. Germline CDR1 and CDR2: DFQATT and SNEGSKA (reference sequence). V was shortened by 4 bases and J by 4 bases, with 14 bases between the two germline ends. The CDR3 is made up of 13 amino acids. For the CDR3, the DNA is TGCAGTGCTACCGCGGCAGGCCTTTACGAGCAGTACTTC. Protein product: CSATAAGLYEQYF.

In its sample, this clonotype ranks as large. V gene TRBV29-1 combines with J gene TRBJ2-3; D possibly corresponds to TRBD2 (5 bases). The length of the CDR3 is 14 residues. CDR1 is SQVTM, CDR2 ANQGSEA, per germline. The V end was cut by 7 bases, the J end by 4 bases, with 18 bases between. The CDR3 DNA follows: TGCAGCGCCGGCCGGGATTCTGGGGCAGATACGCAGTATTTT. Protein product: CSAGRDSGADTQYF.

The chain employs TRBV20-1 and TRBJ2-2; 11 nucleotides agree with TRBD1. V shed 5 bases and J 4 bases; nucleotides not matched to a gene: 3. The CDR3 spans 14 residues. The germline V gene has CDR1 DFQATT and CDR2 SNEGSKA (reference sequence). CDR3 amino acids: CSAPGTGGTGELFF. DNA of the CDR3: TGCAGTGCTCCCGGGACAGGGGGCACCGGGGAGCTGTTTTTT.

This clonotype was detected ten times or more. This rearrangement joins TRBV7-6 to TRBJ2-3; 8 positions agree with TRBD1. Trimming removed 3 bases from V and 6 bases from J; junction bases left unmatched: 14. CDR1 SGHVS and CDR2 FNYEAQ come from the germline V gene. The CDR3 covers 17 residues. The CDR3 spells CASSFSRDRTDSDTQYF. The CDR3 nucleotides are TGTGCCAGCAGCTTCTCCCGGGACAGGACGGATTCCGATACGCAGTATTTT.

In its sample, this clonotype was seen many times. The rearrangement uses TRBV25-1 and TRBJ1-1; D call uncertain. The CDR3 is 15 residues long. CDR1 and CDR2 from the germline V gene are MGHDK and SYGVNS. The V end was cut by 5 bases, the J end by 0 bases, with 13 bases between. This CDR3 reads CASSLAGAMNTEAFF. The DNA for the CDR3 is TGTGCCAGCAGTTTAGCAGGTGCCATGAACACTGAAGCTTTCTTT.

This clonotype was observed many times. V and J are TRBV11-3 and TRBJ2-2, with D possibly TRBD1 on 5 matching bases. The CDR3 loop spans 15 amino acids. Germline V CDR1 and CDR2: SGHNT, YENEEA. V dropped 3 bases and J dropped 1 base, with 9 bases sitting between them. This CDR3 reads CASSFGRENTGELFF. CDR3 DNA: TGTGCCAGCAGCTTCGGCAGGGAGAACACCGGGGAGCTGTTTTTT.

This clonotype occurred a few times. V is TRBV20-1 and J is TRBJ1-5, with 8 bases matching TRBD1. This CDR3 comprises 14 residues. From germline, CDR1 is DFQATT and CDR2 SNEGSKA (reference sequence). Losses at the gene ends were 5 bases for V and 7 bases for J; bases not matched to a gene: 10. The CDR3 is CSAVNPTGVQPQHF. The DNA of the CDR3 is TGCAGTGCTGTCAATCCGACAGGGGTCCAGCCCCAGCATTTT.

This clonotype was seen many times. V is TRBV6-4 and J is TRBJ2-2; 9 bases align to TRBD2. With 4 bases clipped from V and 3 bases from J, the junction kept 0 bases outside the gene matches. The CDR3 is made up of 14 amino acids. The germline V gene encodes CDR1 MRHNA and CDR2 SNTAGT. For the CDR3, the DNA is TGTGCCAGCAGTGCTAGCGGGGACACCGGGGAGCTGTTTTTT. Its protein is CASSASGDTGELFF.

The rearrangement uses TRBV5-4 and TRBJ2-7; D might be TRBD1 (5 bases). Trimming removed 0 bases at V and 2 bases at J, with 15 bases between. The CDR3 consists of 16 residues. Germline values: CDR1 SGHNT, CDR2 YYREEE (reference sequence). This CDR3 reads CASSLVSPGNPYEQYF. The CDR3 region has the DNA TGTGCCAGCAGCTTGGTTTCGCCAGGGAATCCCTACGAGCAGTACTTC.

This clonotype counts as medium-sized. The chain has TRBV20-1 and TRBJ1-2, with D perhaps matching TRBD1 (5 bases). CDR3 length: 12 residues. Germline CDR1 reads DFQATT; CDR2 reads SNEGSKA (reference sequence). CDR3 bases: TGCAGGGCAGGGACGGCAACTTATGGCTACACCTTC. Protein sequence: CRAGTATYGYTF.

The V and J genes are TRBV7-2 and TRBJ2-5, with D possibly being TRBD2 (5 bases). Germline V gene sequence: CDR1 SGHTA, CDR2 FQGNSA. The CDR3 has 15 amino acids. With 3 bases removed from V and 5 bases from J, the gap between germline ends came to 16 bases. CDR3 coding DNA: TGTGCCAGCAGCTTCGGACTTGGGCTTGGTGAGACCCAGTACTTC. It yields the protein CASSFGLGLGETQYF.

The sample holds a few counts of this clonotype. The chain employs TRBV7-4 and TRBJ2-1, with 7 bases identical to TRBD1. Germline V gene data show CDR1 as SGHVT and CDR2 as SQSDAQ. The V and J ends lost 4 bases and 2 bases, in that order; junction bases with no gene match: 11. The CDR3 extends over 17 amino acids. The DNA for the CDR3 is TGTGCCAGCAGCTATTTACCGGGACAGTATCCCTACAATGAGCAGTTCTTC. Protein product: CASSYLPGQYPYNEQFF.

V gene TRBV6-1 combines with J gene TRBJ1-4; D gene ambiguous. Between the trimmed V and J ends, which lost 3 bases and 8 bases, there was a span of 16 bases. CDR1 is MNHNS, CDR2 SASEGT, per germline. This CDR3 spans 15 amino acids. The CDR3 DNA is TGTGCCAGCAGTGATGGCCAAAAGGTTACCGAAAAACTGTTTTTT. This encodes CASSDGQKVTEKLFF.